This is a list of T cell receptor beta chains from one sample in a study of blood T cell repertoires in COVID-19. Sequencing used immunoSEQ multiplex PCR; TCRdb keeps in-frame clones, though not all of them. The repertoire holds some 100,000 clones, with about nine tenths as singletons. The material sequenced was peripheral blood. Receptors were obtained from a human donor in a cohort sampled during active COVID-19. Both conserved end residues are part of each CDR3. The D gene is left open where the match is weak. Where a row states a size, it is once, few, many or the class of an expanded clone; other rows omit it.

D,length,J,size,V,DNA,CDR3
TRBD2,18,TRBJ2-7,.,TRBV18,TGTGCCAGCTCACCAGTTTCCCGGGGCGGCGGGAGTGTCTACGAGCAGTACTTC,CASSPVSRGGGSVYEQYF
TRBD1,16,TRBJ2-7,.,TRBV5-1,TGCGCCAGCAGCTTGGGAGTTACAGGGGAGACAGGCGAGCAGTACTTC,CASSLGVTGETGEQYF
TRBD1,18,TRBJ1-1,few,TRBV18,TGTGCCAGCTCACCACGGGCTACAGGGGGGTTTATGAACACTGAAGCTTTCTTT,CASSPRATGGFMNTEAFF
.,16,TRBJ2-5,.,TRBV5-6,TGTGCCTATAGTGCACTCGGGGTGGGTAGACAAGAGACCCAGTACTTC,CAYSALGVGRQETQYF
.,15,TRBJ2-3,.,TRBV5-6,TGTGCCAGCAGCTTCCCGACGGGTTCCCCAGATACGCAGTATTTT,CASSFPTGSPDTQYF
.,12,TRBJ2-7,.,TRBV18,TGTGCCAGCTCACCTGCAGTGGACGAGCAGTACTTC,CASSPAVDEQYF
TRBD2,18,TRBJ2-7,.,TRBV5-4,TGTGCCAGCAGCTTGGCCGGGACTAGCGGAACCTCTACCTACGAGCAGTACTTC,CASSLAGTSGTSTYEQYF
.,13,TRBJ2-3,.,TRBV9,TGTGCCAGCAGCGTAACTGGCACAGATACGCAGTATTTT,CASSVTGTDTQYF
TRBD2,14,TRBJ2-5,.,TRBV27,TGTGCCAGCAGCCTAGCGGGGATACAAGAGACCCAGTACTTC,CASSLAGIQETQYF
TRBD2,16,TRBJ2-5,.,TRBV7-2,TGTGCCAGCAGCCCTACAGGACTAGCGGGGGGTCAGACCCAGTACTTC,CASSPTGLAGGQTQYF
.,15,TRBJ1-1,once,TRBV7-2,TGTGCCAGCAGCTTAGACCGCCGGGGGGAGGTCGGAGCTTTCTTT,CASSLDRRGEVGAFF
.,13,TRBJ2-1,.,TRBV14,TGTGCCAGCAGCCAGAAGCGGGTTGGTGAGCAGTTCTTC,CASSQKRVGEQFF
TRBD1,14,TRBJ1-1,.,TRBV6-4,TGTGCCAGCAGCGCACAGGGGGCGGACACTGAAGCTTTCTTT,CASSAQGADTEAFF
TRBD2,18,TRBJ2-1,.,TRBV9,TGTGCCAGCAGCGTGGGCCTAGCGGGAGTTTCGTCCTACAATGAGCAGTTCTTC,CASSVGLAGVSSYNEQFF
.,15,TRBJ1-2,.,TRBV28,TGTGCCAGCAGTTCCGGGATACAGGGATACTATGGCTACACCTTC,CASSSGIQGYYGYTF
.,12,TRBJ1-1,.,TRBV7-9,TGTGCCAGCAGCCCGACACGGACTGAAGCTTTCTTT,CASSPTRTEAFF
TRBD2,13,TRBJ2-1,.,TRBV5-1,TGCGCCAGCCGGCTAGCGGGAGCCAATGAGCAGTTCTTC,CASRLAGANEQFF
.,12,TRBJ1-1,few,TRBV14,TGTGCCAGCAGTAAGAGCGACACTGAAGCTTTCTTT,CASSKSDTEAFF
.,15,TRBJ1-5,.,TRBV7-9,TGTGCCAGCAGCTCCGGAGAGGTTAGCAATCAGCCCCAGCATTTT,CASSSGEVSNQPQHF
.,11,TRBJ1-6,.,TRBV30,TGTGCCTGGATGGCCCCAGGTCTACTCCACTTT,CAWMAPGLLHF
TRBD2,17,TRBJ2-7,.,TRBV13,TGTGCCAGCAGCCCAAAAGTTAGCGGGAGGGCCTCCTACGAGCAGTACTTC,CASSPKVSGRASYEQYF
TRBD1,13,TRBJ1-5,.,TRBV29-1,TGCAGCGTTGGGGACAGGGCGGCTCAGCCCCAGCATTTT,CSVGDRAAQPQHF